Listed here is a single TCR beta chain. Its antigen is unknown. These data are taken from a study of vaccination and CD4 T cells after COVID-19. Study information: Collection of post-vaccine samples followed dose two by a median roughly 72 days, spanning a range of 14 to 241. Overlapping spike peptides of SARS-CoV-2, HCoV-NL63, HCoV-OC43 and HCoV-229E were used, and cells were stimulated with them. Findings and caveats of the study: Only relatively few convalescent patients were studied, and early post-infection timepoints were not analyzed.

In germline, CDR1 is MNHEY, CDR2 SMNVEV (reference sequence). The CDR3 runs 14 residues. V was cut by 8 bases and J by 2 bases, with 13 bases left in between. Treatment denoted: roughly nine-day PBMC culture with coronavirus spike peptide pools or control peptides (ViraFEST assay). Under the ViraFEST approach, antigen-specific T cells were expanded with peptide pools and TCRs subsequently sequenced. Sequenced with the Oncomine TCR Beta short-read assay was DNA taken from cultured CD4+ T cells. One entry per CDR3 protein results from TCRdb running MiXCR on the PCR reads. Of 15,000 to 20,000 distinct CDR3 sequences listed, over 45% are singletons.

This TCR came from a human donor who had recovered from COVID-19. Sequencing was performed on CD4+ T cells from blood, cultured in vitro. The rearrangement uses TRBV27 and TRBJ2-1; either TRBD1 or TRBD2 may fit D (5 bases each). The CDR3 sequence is CASSGTPTYNEQFF. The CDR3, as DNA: TGTGCCAGCTCCGGGACCCCCACCTACAATGAGCAGTTCTTC.